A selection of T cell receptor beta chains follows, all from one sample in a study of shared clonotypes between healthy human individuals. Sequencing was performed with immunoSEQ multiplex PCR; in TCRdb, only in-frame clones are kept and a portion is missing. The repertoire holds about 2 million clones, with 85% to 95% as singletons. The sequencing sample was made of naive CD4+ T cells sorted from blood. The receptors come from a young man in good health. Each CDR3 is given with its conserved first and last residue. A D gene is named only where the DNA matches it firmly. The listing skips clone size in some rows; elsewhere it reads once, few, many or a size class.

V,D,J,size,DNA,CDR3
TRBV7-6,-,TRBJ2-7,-,TGTGCCAGCAGCTTAGGTGCTGCCCTACTAGAGGAGCAGTACTTC,CASSLGAALLEEQYF
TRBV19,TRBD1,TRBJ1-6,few,TGTGCCAGTAGAGCAGGGGGATATTCACCCCTCCACTTT,CASRAGGYSPLHF
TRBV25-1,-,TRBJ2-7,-,TGTGCCAGCAGCACAGGGTTCAAGCAGTACTTC,CASSTGFKQYF
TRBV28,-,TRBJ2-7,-,TGTGCCAGCAGTCTTGACAGGCCCTACGAGCAGTACTTC,CASSLDRPYEQYF
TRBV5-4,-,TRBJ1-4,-,TGTGCCAGCAGCTTGCGCAGCGGGGCAACTAATGAAAAACTGTTTTTT,CASSLRSGATNEKLFF
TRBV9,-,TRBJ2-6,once,TGTGCCAGCAGCCCCCACGGGGAGCCCTCTGGGGCCAACGTCCTGACTTTC,CASSPHGEPSGANVLTF
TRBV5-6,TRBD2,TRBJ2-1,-,TGTGCCAGCAGTCCCGGGACTAGCGGCTACAATGAGCAGTTCTTC,CASSPGTSGYNEQFF
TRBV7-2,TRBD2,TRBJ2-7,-,TGTGCCAGCAGCCCAGCTAGCGGGAGGGCCGACCACGAGCAGTACTTC,CASSPASGRADHEQYF
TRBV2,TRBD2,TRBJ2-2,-,TGTGCCAGCAGTGATGCTAGGCCGTCGACTAGCGGGAAGCCGGCTCACACCGGGGAGCTGTTTTTT,CASSDARPSTSGKPAHTGELFF
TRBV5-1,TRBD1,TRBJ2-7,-,TGCGCCAGCAGCATAGGACAGGGGGCATATGAGCAGTACTTC,CASSIGQGAYEQYF
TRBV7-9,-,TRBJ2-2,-,TGTGCCAGCAGCCCGGCGGGTCTCAACACCGGGGAGCTGTTTTTT,CASSPAGLNTGELFF
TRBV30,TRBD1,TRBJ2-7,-,TGTGCCTGCCGACTTACCGGACAGGGAGCCTACGAGCAGTACTTC,CACRLTGQGAYEQYF
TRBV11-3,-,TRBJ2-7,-,TGTGCCAGCAGCTTAGTTGCCGGATCTAACTACGAGCAGTACTTC,CASSLVAGSNYEQYF
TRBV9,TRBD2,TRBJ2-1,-,TGTGCCAGCAGCTCCCGACTAGCGGGGGGGCCCACGTTCTTC,CASSSRLAGGPTFF
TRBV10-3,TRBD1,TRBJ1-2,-,TGTGCCATCAGCAGCGGACAGGGCTATGGCTACACCTTC,CAISSGQGYGYTF
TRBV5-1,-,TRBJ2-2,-,TGCGCCAGCACCCCGAGGACCCTCACCGGGGAGCTGTTTTTT,CASTPRTLTGELFF
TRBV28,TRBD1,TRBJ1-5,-,TGTGCCAGCAGACAGACAGGGGGCCCTTATAGCAATCAGCCCCAGCATTTT,CASRQTGGPYSNQPQHF
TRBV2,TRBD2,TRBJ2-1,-,TGTGCCAGCAGCCAGCGGGAGGGGGAGCAGTTCTTC,CASSQREGEQFF
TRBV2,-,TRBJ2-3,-,TGTGCCAGCAGTGGAGACCTCTATGGTCTGGGCACAGATACGCAGTATTTT,CASSGDLYGLGTDTQYF
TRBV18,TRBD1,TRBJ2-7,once,TGTGCCAGCTCACCAGTCCAGGGGGTGGTTGGTAAGCACGAGCAGTACTTC,CASSPVQGVVGKHEQYF
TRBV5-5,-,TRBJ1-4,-,TGTGCCAGCAGCGTTCAACCTTCAACTAATGAAAAACTGTTTTTT,CASSVQPSTNEKLFF
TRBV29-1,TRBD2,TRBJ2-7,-,TGCAGCGTTCGATACAGACTAGCGGGAGAGGGGGAGCAGTACTTC,CSVRYRLAGEGEQYF
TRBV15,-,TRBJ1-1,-,TGTGCCACCAGCAGAAATGCAGGGTTTGAAGCTTTCTTT,CATSRNAGFEAFF
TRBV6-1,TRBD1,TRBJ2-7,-,TGTGCCAGCAGCCTTCCCGGGACAGGTGGCTACGAGCAGTACTTC,CASSLPGTGGYEQYF
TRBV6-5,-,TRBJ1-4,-,TGTGCCAGCAGTTACTCAGACAGGCTTAATGAAAAACTGTTTTTT,CASSYSDRLNEKLFF
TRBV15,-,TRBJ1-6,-,TGTGCCACCAGCAGGAGAACGGAGAATTCACCCCTCCACTTT,CATSRRTENSPLHF
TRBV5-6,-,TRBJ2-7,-,TGTGCCAGCAGTTTGACAGGAGACTGGTTCTACGAGCAGTACTTC,CASSLTGDWFYEQYF
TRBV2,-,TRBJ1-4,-,TGTGCCAGTTGTAGCAGGCTCCCGGAAAAACTGTTTTTT,CASCSRLPEKLFF
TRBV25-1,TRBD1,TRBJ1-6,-,TGTGCCAGCAGTGAGCTACAGGGGAGCAATTCACCCCTCCACTTT,CASSELQGSNSPLHF
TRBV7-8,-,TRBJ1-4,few,TGTGCCAGCAGTAGACGGGGAGGTGAAAAACTGTTTTTT,CASSRRGGEKLFF
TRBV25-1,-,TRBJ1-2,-,TGTGCCAGCAGTGAAGCCGGGAAGTCTAACTATGGCTACACCTTC,CASSEAGKSNYGYTF
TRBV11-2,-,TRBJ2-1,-,TGTGCCAGCAGCTTAAGGAGTAACAGCCTCAATGAGCAGTTCTTC,CASSLRSNSLNEQFF
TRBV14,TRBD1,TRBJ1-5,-,TGTGCCAGCAGCCATACAGGGGGCAATCAGCCCCAGCATTTT,CASSHTGGNQPQHF
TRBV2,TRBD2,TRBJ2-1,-,TGTGCCAGCAGTGACCGTAGCGGGGGAGCCAATGAGCAGTTCTTC,CASSDRSGGANEQFF
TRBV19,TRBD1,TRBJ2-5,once,TGTGCCAGTAGTAGAACAGGGGCTTATCTTCAAGAGACCCAGTACTTC,CASSRTGAYLQETQYF
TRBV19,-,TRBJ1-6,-,TGTGCCAGTAGTATGCGTCCAAATAATTCACCCCTCCACTTT,CASSMRPNNSPLHF
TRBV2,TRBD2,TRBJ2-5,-,TGTGCCAGCAGTGCTGCGGGAGTACGAGAGACCCAGTACTTC,CASSAAGVRETQYF
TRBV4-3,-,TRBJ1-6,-,TGCGCCAGCAGCCAAGAAGGGGGGAGGAGTTCACCCCTCCACTTT,CASSQEGGRSSPLHF
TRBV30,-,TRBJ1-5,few,TGTGCCTGGAGTGTACAGGGCGGGCAGCCCCAGCATTTT,CAWSVQGGQPQHF
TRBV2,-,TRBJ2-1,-,TGTGCCAGCAGTCTCGAATCCCGGCCGGGGAATGAGCAGTTCTTC,CASSLESRPGNEQFF
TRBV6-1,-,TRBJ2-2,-,TGTGCCAGCAGTGAAGAGGGAGCGCCGCTCGGTAGGGAGCTGTTTTTT,CASSEEGAPLGRELFF
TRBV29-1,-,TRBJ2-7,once,TGCAGCGTTGCGCGGGACACCCCTAACGAGCAGTACTTC,CSVARDTPNEQYF
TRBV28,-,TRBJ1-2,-,TGTGCCAGCAGTCCCTCGGACAGTGTGGCTGGCTACACCTTC,CASSPSDSVAGYTF
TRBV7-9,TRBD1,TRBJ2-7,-,TGTGCCAGCAGCTTAGGGTGGACAGGGGGCTACGAGCAGTACTTC,CASSLGWTGGYEQYF
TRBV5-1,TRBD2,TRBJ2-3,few,TGCGCCAGCAGCTTCCGGGGACGACTAGCGGGGAGTAGCACAGATACGCAGTATTTT,CASSFRGRLAGSSTDTQYF
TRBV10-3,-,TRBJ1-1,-,TGTGCCATCAGTGACCGCCAGTCCTACACTGAAGCTTTCTTT,CAISDRQSYTEAFF
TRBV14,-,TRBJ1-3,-,TGTGCCAGCAGCCAAGTAGGGGGAAACACCATATATTTT,CASSQVGGNTIYF
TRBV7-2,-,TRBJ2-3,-,TGTGCCAGCAGCTTAGTAACCCCAGGGGGCACAGATACGCAGTATTTT,CASSLVTPGGTDTQYF
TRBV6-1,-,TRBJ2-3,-,TGTGCCAGCAGTGACAGGGGGGGGCGTACAGATACGCAGTATTTT,CASSDRGGRTDTQYF
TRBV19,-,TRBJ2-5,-,TGTGCCAGTAGTATCGGTGGGAACCTCCAAGAGACCCAGTACTTC,CASSIGGNLQETQYF
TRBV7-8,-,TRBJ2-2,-,TGTGCCAGCAGCCCTCGCAGCGGGGAGCTGTTTTTT,CASSPRSGELFF
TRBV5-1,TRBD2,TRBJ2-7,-,TGCGCCAGCAGCTTCGGACTAGCGGGAGTTTACGAGCAGTACTTC,CASSFGLAGVYEQYF
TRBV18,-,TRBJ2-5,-,TGTGCCAGCTCAACCTTTAGCCAAGAGACCCAGTACTTC,CASSTFSQETQYF
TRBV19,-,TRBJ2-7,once,TGTGCCAGTAGTATTCAGGGGACTTACGAGCAGTACTTC,CASSIQGTYEQYF
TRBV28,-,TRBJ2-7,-,TGTGCCAGCAAAAGTTCCTACGAGCAGTACTTC,CASKSSYEQYF
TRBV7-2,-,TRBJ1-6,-,TGTGCCAGCAGCTTATCAAGCTCCTATAATTCACCCCTCCACTTT,CASSLSSSYNSPLHF
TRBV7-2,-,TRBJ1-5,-,TGTGCCAGCAGCTGGCGGCCAGCTAGCAATCAGCCCCAGCATTTT,CASSWRPASNQPQHF
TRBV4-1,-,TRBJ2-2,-,TGCGCCAGCAGGCGACCCGGGACGACGAACACCGGGGAGCTGTTTTTT,CASRRPGTTNTGELFF
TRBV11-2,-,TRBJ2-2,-,TGTGCCAGCAGCCCCCCCGGGGGGCTGGTCACCGGGGAGCTGTTTTTT,CASSPPGGLVTGELFF